This TCR beta chain was recorded in a study of cytomegalovirus exposure and HLA in healthy donors. Study-level information: An early release of data contained about 85 million unique TCRs, which came from HLA-typed donors.

The PCR used 60 Vbeta and 13 Jbeta primers. Clones were read by immunoSEQ multiplex PCR, and TCRdb kept only the in-frame ones, dropping some. Found here are around 110,000 clones, 70% to 80% of them singletons; the top ten hold more than 1.5%. Germline V gene data show CDR1 as LNHNV and CDR2 as YYDKDF (reference sequence). CDR3 length: 15 residues. The V end lost 5 bases, the J end lost 1 base, and 12 bases lay between the germline ends. Worth noting for this clone: Antigen specificity is unknown.

Study-wide results and limits: In a later analysis, HLA-associated TCR beta chains were more clonally expanded than equally common others.

The sample comprised PBMCs. This chain uses TRBV15 with TRBJ2-1; D is undetermined. This clonotype was sampled from a woman aged 18 to 35 in good health and CMV-seronegative. This CDR3 is CATSFSLPSYNEQFF. The CDR3 DNA follows: TGTGCCACCAGCTTCAGTCTTCCATCCTACAATGAGCAGTTCTTC.